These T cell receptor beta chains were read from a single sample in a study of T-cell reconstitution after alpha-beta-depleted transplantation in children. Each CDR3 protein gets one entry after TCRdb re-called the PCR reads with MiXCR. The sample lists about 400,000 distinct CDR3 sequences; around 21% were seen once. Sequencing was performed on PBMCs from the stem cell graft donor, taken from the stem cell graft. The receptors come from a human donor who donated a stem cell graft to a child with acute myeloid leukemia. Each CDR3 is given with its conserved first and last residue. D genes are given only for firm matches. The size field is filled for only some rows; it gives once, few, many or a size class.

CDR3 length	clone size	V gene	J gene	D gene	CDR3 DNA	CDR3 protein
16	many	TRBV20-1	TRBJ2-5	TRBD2	TGCAGTGCTAGAGATGCACTAGCGGGGAACCAAGAGACCCAGTACTTC	CSARDALAGNQETQYF
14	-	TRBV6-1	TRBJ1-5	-	TGTGCCAGCAGTGAGGAGGGAAGGGTTCGGCCCCAGCATTTT	CASSEEGRVRPQHF
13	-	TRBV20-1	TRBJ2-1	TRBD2	TGCAGTGCGTACACTAGCGGGACGGATGAGCAGTTCTTC	CSAYTSGTDEQFF
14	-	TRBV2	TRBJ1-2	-	TGTGCCAGCAGTGACCCAACGGATAGGAATGGCTACACCTTC	CASSDPTDRNGYTF
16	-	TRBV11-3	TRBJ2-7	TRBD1	TGTGCCAGCAGCCAGGGAGGCAGGACAGGGCCCTACGAGCAGTACTTC	CASSQGGRTGPYEQYF
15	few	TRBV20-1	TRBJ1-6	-	TGCAGTGCTAGAGACAGTAGCTCCTATAATTCACCCCTCCACTTT	CSARDSSSYNSPLHF
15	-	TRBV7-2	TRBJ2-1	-	TGTGCCAGCAGCCTGGGACGGCGAATCTACAATGAGCAGTTCTTC	CASSLGRRIYNEQFF
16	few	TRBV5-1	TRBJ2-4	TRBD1	TGCGCCAGCAGCTCCCATGGGACAGTCCAGGGGGACATTCAGTACTTC	CASSSHGTVQGDIQYF
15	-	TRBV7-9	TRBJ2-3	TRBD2	TGTGCCAGCAGCTTAGCAGCGGGAGTGGCAGATACGCAGTATTTT	CASSLAAGVADTQYF
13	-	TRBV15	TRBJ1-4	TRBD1	TGTGCCACCAGCATCCACAGGGGCCCGGCGCTGTTTTTT	CATSIHRGPALFF
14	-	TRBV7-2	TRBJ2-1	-	TGTGCCAGCAGCTTAGCCCCAGGGTTGAGTGAGCAGTTCTTC	CASSLAPGLSEQFF
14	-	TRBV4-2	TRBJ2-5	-	TGTGCCAGCAGCCAACCCGGGAGCCTGGAGACCCAGTACTTC	CASSQPGSLETQYF
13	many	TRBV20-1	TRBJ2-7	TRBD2	TGCAGTGCTGGGACTAGCGGACCCTACGAGCAGTACTTC	CSAGTSGPYEQYF
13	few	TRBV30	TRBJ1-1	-	TGTGCCTGGAGTCAAAGGTTGTCCACTGAAGCTTTCTTT	CAWSQRLSTEAFF
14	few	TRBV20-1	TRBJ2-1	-	TGCAGTGCTCATAGCGGAGCGCGGCACAATGAGCAGTTCTTC	CSAHSGARHNEQFF
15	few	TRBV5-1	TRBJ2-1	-	TGCGCCAGCAGCATGACTACGGGCTCCTACAATGAGCAGTTCTTC	CASSMTTGSYNEQFF
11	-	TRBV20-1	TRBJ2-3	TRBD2	TGCAGCCACGAGCGGGAGGTTACGCAGTATTTT	CSHEREVTQYF
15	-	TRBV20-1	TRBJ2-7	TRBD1	TGCAGTGCTAGATTATATGGGACAGTTGATTACGAGCAGTACTTC	CSARLYGTVDYEQYF
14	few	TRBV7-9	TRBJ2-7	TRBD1	TGTGCCAGCAGCTTAACGGGACAGGGGAGTGAGCAGTACTTC	CASSLTGQGSEQYF
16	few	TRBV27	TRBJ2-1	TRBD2	TGTGCCAGCAGTCCACGGACTAGCGGGAGGAGCGGTGAGCAGTTCTTC	CASSPRTSGRSGEQFF
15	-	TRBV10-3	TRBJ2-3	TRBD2	TGTGCCATCAGTGGCCTAGCGGGCCCAACAGATACGCAGTATTTT	CAISGLAGPTDTQYF
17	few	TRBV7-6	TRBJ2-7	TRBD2	TGTGCCAGCAGCTTAGCGCTCGCGGCTAGCGGTTCCTACGAGCAGTACTTC	CASSLALAASGSYEQYF
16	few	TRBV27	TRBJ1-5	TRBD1	TGTGCCAGCAGGCCAAGGACAGGGCCCCCAAATCAGCCCCAGCATTTT	CASRPRTGPPNQPQHF
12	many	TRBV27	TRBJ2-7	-	TGTGCCAGCAGACCGATTGGGGGCGAGCAGTACTTC	CASRPIGGEQYF
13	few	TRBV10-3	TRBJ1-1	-	TGTGCCATCAGCTCCGACCCGGGCCATGAAGCTTTCTTT	CAISSDPGHEAFF
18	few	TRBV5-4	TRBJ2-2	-	TGTGCCAGCAGACTGGGGCGCGCAGGGCCCGGTTCAACCGGGGAGCTGTTTTTT	CASRLGRAGPGSTGELFF
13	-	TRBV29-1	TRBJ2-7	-	TGCAGCGTTACTGGGCCCGGGTCCTACGAGCAGTACTTC	CSVTGPGSYEQYF
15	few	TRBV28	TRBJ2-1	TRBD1	TGTGCCAGCAGTTCACCCTGGACAGGGCACAATGAGCAGTTCTTC	CASSSPWTGHNEQFF
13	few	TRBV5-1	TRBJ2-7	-	TGCGCCAGCAGCTTGGATTCGCAGTACGAGCAGTACTTC	CASSLDSQYEQYF
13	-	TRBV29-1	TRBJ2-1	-	TGCAGCGTTGAGACAGGCCTGGGGAATGAGCAGTTCTTC	CSVETGLGNEQFF
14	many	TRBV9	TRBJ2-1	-	TGTGCCAGCAGCTTCCGGGACTTATACAATGAGCAGTTCTTC	CASSFRDLYNEQFF
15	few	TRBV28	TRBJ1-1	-	TGTGCCAGCAGTTTACGATCGCCAGATAACACTGAAGCTTTCTTT	CASSLRSPDNTEAFF
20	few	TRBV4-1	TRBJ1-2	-	TGCGCCAGCAGCCAAGGGAGGATTGACAGCCTCAGAATGAGAAACTATGGCTACACCTTC	CASSQGRIDSLRMRNYGYTF
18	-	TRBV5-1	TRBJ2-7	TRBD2	TGCGCCAGCAGCTTTTCGACTACCGCTAGCGGAGGGGACTACGAGCAGTACTTC	CASSFSTTASGGDYEQYF
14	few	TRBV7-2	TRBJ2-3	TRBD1	TGTGCCAGCAGCCCCGGACAGGGACCAGATACGCAGTATTTT	CASSPGQGPDTQYF
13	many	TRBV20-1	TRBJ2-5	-	TGCAGTGCTAGAGTTGGGCAGGGGGAGACCCAGTACTTC	CSARVGQGETQYF
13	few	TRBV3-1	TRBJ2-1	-	TGTGCCAGCAGCCAAGAACTCGTTGCCGAGCAGTTCTTC	CASSQELVAEQFF
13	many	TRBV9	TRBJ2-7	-	TGTGCCAGCAGCGTATCGGGGTTAAACGAGCAGTACTTC	CASSVSGLNEQYF
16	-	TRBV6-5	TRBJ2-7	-	TGTGCCAGCAGGCTACTCTCGGGACCGGAGAGATACGAGCAGTACTTC	CASRLLSGPERYEQYF
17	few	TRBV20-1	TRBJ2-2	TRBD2	TGCAGTGCTAGGAAAAATAGCGGGAGGGAGGACACCGGGGAGCTGTTTTTT	CSARKNSGREDTGELFF
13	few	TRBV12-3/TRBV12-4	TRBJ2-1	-	TGTGCCAGCAGTTTCTCTCCTGCCGATGAGCAGTTCTTC	CASSFSPADEQFF
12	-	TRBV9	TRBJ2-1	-	TGTGCCAGCAGCTCCGGCGCGCCGCCGGGGTTCTTC	CASSSGAPPGFF
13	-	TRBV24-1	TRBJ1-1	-	TGTGCCACCAGTGTGAAGGGGCGGACTGAAGCTTTCTTT	CATSVKGRTEAFF
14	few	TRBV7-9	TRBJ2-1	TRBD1	TGTGCCAGCAGGGACAGGGGATTCTACAATGAGCAGTTCTTC	CASRDRGFYNEQFF
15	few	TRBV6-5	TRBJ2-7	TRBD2	TGTGCCAGCAGTTACTCGACTAGCGGGGCCTACGAGCAGTACTTC	CASSYSTSGAYEQYF
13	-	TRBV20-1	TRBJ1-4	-	TGCAGTGCTCCAACCGCGGGGGATGAAAAACTGTTTTTT	CSAPTAGDEKLFF
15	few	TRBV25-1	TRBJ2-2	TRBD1	TGTGCCAGCAGTGGACAGGGGACGGGCACCGGGGAGCTGTTTTTT	CASSGQGTGTGELFF
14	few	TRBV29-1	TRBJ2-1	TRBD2	TGCAGCGCTCCGACTAGCGGGGGGTACAATGAGCAGTTCTTC	CSAPTSGGYNEQFF
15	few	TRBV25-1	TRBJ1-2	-	TGTGCCAGCAGCGGCCCGGGGTTAGGGGTCTATGGCTACACCTTC	CASSGPGLGVYGYTF
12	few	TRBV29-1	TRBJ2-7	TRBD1	TGCAGCGGAACGGACAGGGCAGAAGAGCAGTACTTC	CSGTDRAEEQYF
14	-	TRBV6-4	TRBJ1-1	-	TGTGCCAGCAGTGACGGACACGAGAACACTGAAGCTTTCTTT	CASSDGHENTEAFF
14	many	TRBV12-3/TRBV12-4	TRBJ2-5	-	TGTGCCAGCAGTTTAATGGCTATCCAAGAGACCCAGTACTTC	CASSLMAIQETQYF
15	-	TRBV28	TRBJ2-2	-	TGTGCCAGCAGTTTCTTCCAGGTTTACACCGGGGAGCTGTTTTTT	CASSFFQVYTGELFF
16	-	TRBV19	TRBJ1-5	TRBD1	TGTGCCAGTAGTTACAGGGGGCAAAATAGCAATCAGCCCCAGCATTTT	CASSYRGQNSNQPQHF
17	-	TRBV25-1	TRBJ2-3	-	TGTGCCAGCGGGGACGTCCTCCTTGGAGGGTTGGTGGATACGCAGTATTTT	CASGDVLLGGLVDTQYF